This paragraph reports one T cell receptor beta chain. The V gene's germline CDR1 is ENHRY and CDR2 SYGVKD. J lost 1 base, V lost 10 bases, and 12 bases had no gene match. This CDR3 has 16 residues. This sample was taken from a study of control samples from healthy donors and cancer patients. Sequenced by immunoSEQ multiplex PCR; TCRdb stores in-frame clones only, minus some. The sample has about 100,000 clones, around 89% seen once. The TCR originated in a man under 40 in good health. What was sequenced was blood. V is TRBV10-3 and J is TRBJ2-4, with 8 bases that match TRBD1. CDR3 sequence reads: CATWTGKEGAKNIQYF. Written as DNA, the CDR3 is TGTGCCACCTGGACAGGGAAGGAGGGGGCCAAAAACATTCAGTACTTC.